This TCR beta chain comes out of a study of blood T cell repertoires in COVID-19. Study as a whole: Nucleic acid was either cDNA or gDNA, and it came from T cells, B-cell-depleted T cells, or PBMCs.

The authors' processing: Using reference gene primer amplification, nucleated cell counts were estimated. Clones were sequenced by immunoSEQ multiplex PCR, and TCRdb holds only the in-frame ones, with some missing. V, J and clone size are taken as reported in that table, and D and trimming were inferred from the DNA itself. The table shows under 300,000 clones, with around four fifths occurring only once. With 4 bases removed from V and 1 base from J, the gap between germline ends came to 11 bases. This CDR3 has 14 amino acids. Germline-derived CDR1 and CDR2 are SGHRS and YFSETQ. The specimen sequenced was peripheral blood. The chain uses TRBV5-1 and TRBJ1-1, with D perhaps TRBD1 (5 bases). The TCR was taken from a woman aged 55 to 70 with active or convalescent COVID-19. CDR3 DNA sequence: TGCGCCAGCAGCAAAGCTCAGGGGAACACTGAAGCTTTCTTT. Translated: CASSKAQGNTEAFF.